A selection of T cell receptor beta chains follows, all from one sample in a study of cytomegalovirus exposure and HLA in healthy donors. Clones were sequenced by immunoSEQ multiplex PCR, and TCRdb holds only the in-frame ones, with some missing. The sample contains 250,000 to 350,000 clones, 86% of which appear only once. The sample consisted of PBMCs. These TCRs come from a man aged 40-55 years in good health and CMV-seropositive. The CDR3 runs from the conserved cysteine through the conserved F or W. D genes are given only for firm matches. Clone size is not always given. Where it is, it says once, few, many or a class for expanded clones.

abundance: NA
j_gene: TRBJ1-2
d_gene: TRBD1
v_gene: TRBV6-1
CDR3aa: CAATLQGTVYGYTF
CDR3nt: TGTGCCGCCACTCTACAGGGGACCGTCTATGGCTACACCTTC

abundance: NA
j_gene: TRBJ2-6
d_gene: NA
v_gene: TRBV27
CDR3aa: CASSWSSGANVLTF
CDR3nt: TGTGCCAGCAGTTGGAGCTCTGGGGCCAACGTCCTGACTTTC

abundance: NA
j_gene: TRBJ2-3
d_gene: TRBD2
v_gene: TRBV7-2
CDR3aa: CASSSPGTSVRDTQYF
CDR3nt: TGTGCCAGCAGCTCACCCGGGACTAGCGTTCGAGATACGCAGTATTTT

abundance: NA
j_gene: TRBJ2-7
d_gene: TRBD1
v_gene: TRBV5-1
CDR3aa: CASSRQGPSYEQYF
CDR3nt: TGCGCCAGCAGTCGACAGGGGCCCTCCTACGAGCAGTACTTC

abundance: NA
j_gene: TRBJ2-1
d_gene: NA
v_gene: TRBV29-1
CDR3aa: CSVEDPEGSYNEQFF
CDR3nt: TGCAGCGTTGAAGATCCGGAGGGCTCCTACAATGAGCAGTTCTTC

abundance: NA
j_gene: TRBJ1-2
d_gene: TRBD1
v_gene: TRBV9
CDR3aa: CASSAGTGEDYGYTF
CDR3nt: TGTGCCAGCAGCGCCGGGACAGGGGAGGACTATGGCTACACCTTC

abundance: NA
j_gene: TRBJ2-7
d_gene: NA
v_gene: TRBV9
CDR3aa: CASSGGSYEQYF
CDR3nt: TGTGCCAGCAGCGGAGGCTCCTACGAGCAGTACTTC

abundance: once
j_gene: TRBJ1-5
d_gene: TRBD1
v_gene: TRBV13
CDR3aa: CASSLGTGDRNDQPQHF
CDR3nt: TGTGCCAGCAGCCTAGGGACAGGGGATCGGAACGATCAGCCCCAGCATTTT

abundance: NA
j_gene: TRBJ2-7
d_gene: TRBD1
v_gene: TRBV28
CDR3aa: CASSPPGQGPHEQYF
CDR3nt: TGTGCCAGCAGCCCTCCGGGACAGGGTCCCCACGAGCAGTACTTC

abundance: NA
j_gene: TRBJ2-7
d_gene: TRBD1
v_gene: TRBV6-5
CDR3aa: CASSYPDRVYEQYF
CDR3nt: TGTGCCAGCAGTTACCCAGACAGGGTATACGAGCAGTACTTC

abundance: NA
j_gene: TRBJ2-7
d_gene: TRBD2
v_gene: TRBV9
CDR3aa: CASSVSSGSYEQYF
CDR3nt: TGTGCCAGCAGCGTATCTAGCGGGAGCTACGAGCAGTACTTC

abundance: NA
j_gene: TRBJ2-5
d_gene: NA
v_gene: TRBV19
CDR3aa: CASSITPAAETQYF
CDR3nt: TGTGCCAGTAGTATCACCCCAGCAGCGGAGACCCAGTACTTC